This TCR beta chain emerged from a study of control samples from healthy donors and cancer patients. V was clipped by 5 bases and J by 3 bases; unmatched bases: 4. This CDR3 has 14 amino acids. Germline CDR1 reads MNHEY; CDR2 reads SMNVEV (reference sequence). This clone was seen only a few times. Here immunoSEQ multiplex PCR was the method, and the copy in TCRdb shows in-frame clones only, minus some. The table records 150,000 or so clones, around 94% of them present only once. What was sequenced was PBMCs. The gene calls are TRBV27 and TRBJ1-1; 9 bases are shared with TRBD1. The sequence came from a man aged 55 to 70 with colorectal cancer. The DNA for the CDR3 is TGTGCCAGCAGTCTCGACAGGGGGTACACTGAAGCTTTCTTT. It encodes CASSLDRGYTEAFF.